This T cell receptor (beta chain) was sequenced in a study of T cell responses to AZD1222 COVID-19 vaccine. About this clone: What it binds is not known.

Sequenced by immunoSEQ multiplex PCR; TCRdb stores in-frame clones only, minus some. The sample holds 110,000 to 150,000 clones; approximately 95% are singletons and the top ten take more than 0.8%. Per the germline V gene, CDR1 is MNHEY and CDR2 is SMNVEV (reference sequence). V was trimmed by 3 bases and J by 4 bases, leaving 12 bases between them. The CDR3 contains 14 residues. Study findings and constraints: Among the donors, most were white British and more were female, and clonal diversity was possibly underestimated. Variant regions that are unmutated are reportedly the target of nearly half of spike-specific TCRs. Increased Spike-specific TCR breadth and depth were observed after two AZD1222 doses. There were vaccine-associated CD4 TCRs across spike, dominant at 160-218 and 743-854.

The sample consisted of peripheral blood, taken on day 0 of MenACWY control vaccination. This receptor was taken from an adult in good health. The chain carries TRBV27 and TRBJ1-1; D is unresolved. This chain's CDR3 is CASSFRGSSTEAFF. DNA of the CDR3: TGTGCCAGCAGTTTTAGAGGATCGTCCACTGAAGCTTTCTTT.